This record covers a single TCR beta chain. Antigen specificity is unknown. Profiling relied on immunoSEQ multiplex PCR, and the TCRdb table lists in-frame clones only, not all of them. The sample yields more than 95,000 clones, 84% seen once. V gave up 1 base and J gave up 5 bases, with 17 bases separating them. Germline V gives CDR1 SGDLS, CDR2 YYNGEE. The CDR3 contains 16 residues. This entry comes from a study of identifying expanded T cells in peripheral blood. Study-wide results and limits: Technical replicates showed around 1.1 changed clones; approximately 2 weeks roughly 16; four weeks 19.

The chain links TRBV9 to TRBJ2-3; D possibly corresponds to TRBD1 (5 bases). The specimen sequenced was blood. The TCR comes from a person aged 18-70 years in good health. CDR3 protein: CASSVIGQSPKDTQYF. In DNA, the CDR3 is TGTGCCAGCAGCGTAATCGGACAAAGCCCTAAAGATACGCAGTATTTT.